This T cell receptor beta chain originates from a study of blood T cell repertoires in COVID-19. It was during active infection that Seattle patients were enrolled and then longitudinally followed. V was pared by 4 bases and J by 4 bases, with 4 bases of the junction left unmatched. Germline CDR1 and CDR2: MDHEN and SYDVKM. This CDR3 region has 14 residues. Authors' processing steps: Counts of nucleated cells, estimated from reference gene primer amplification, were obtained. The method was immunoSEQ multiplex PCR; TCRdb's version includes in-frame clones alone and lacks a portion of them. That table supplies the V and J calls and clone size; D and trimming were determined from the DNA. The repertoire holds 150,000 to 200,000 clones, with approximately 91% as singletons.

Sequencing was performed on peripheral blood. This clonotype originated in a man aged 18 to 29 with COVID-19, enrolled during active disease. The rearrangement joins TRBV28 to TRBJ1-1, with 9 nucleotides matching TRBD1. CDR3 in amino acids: CASSYMTGGTEAFF. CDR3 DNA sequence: TGTGCCAGCAGTTACATGACAGGGGGCACTGAAGCTTTCTTT.